The 5 T cell receptor beta chains in this list originate from one sample, sequenced in a study of T-cell reconstitution after alpha-beta-depleted transplantation in children. TCRbeta library preparation incorporated unique molecular identifiers. TCRdb passed the PCR reads through MiXCR, listing each CDR3 protein once. Among nearly 3,000 distinct CDR3 sequences listed, roughly 19% were seen once. This material consisted of PBMCs, mostly from graft donor cells, taken 60 days after TCRalphabeta/CD19-depleted stem cell transplant. Source of these receptors: a female patient aged 10 to 17 who had a stem cell transplant for acute lymphoblastic leukemia, so the T cells may come from the graft donor.

By proportion, this clonotype is medium-sized (0.01 to 0.1%). The V and J genes are TRBV6-2 or TRBV6-3 and TRBJ2-7; TRBD1 matches at 9 bases. The V and J ends lost 0 bases and 11 bases, in that order; junction bases with no gene match: 2. Germline loops: CDR1 MNHEY, CDR2 SVGEGT. This CDR3 is 12 amino acids long. CDR3: CASSYSGQGKYF. In DNA form, the CDR3 reads TGTGCCAGCAGTTACTCAGGACAGGGGAAGTACTTC.

This clonotype was seen ten or more times. The genes are TRBV20-1 and TRBJ2-5; the D is unclear. V was shortened by 3 bases and J by 0 bases, with 14 bases between the two germline ends. Germline V gives CDR1 DFQATT, CDR2 SNEGSKA (reference sequence). CDR3 size: 15 residues. The chain's CDR3 is CSASDAESYQETQYF. The CDR3 region has the DNA TGCAGTGCTAGTGATGCGGAGTCGTACCAAGAGACCCAGTACTTC.

This clonotype qualifies as medium-sized. V is TRBV11-2 and J is TRBJ2-3; D might be TRBD2 (6 bases). This CDR3 comprises 16 residues. Trimming stripped 3 bases from V and 5 bases from J, with 18 bases between. CDR1 is SGHAT and CDR2 is FQNNGV in the germline V gene. The chain's CDR3 is CASSFRRGGKGDTQYF. The CDR3 DNA reads TGTGCCAGCAGCTTCCGCCGGGGAGGAAAGGGAGATACGCAGTATTTT.

This clonotype was picked up many times. The chain joins TRBV29-1 to TRBJ2-2, with TRBD2 matching 8 bases. The CDR3 loop spans 13 amino acids. CDR1 and CDR2 (germline): SQVTM, ANQGSEA. V dropped 7 bases and J dropped 0; count of bases not matched to a gene: 1. This CDR3 is CSAGLANTGELFF. Here the CDR3 DNA reads TGCAGCGCGGGACTAGCGAACACCGGGGAGCTGTTTTTT.

This clonotype was recorded many times. V gene TRBV20-1 combines with J gene TRBJ1-2, with D perhaps matching TRBD1 (6 bases). Trimming took 3 bases from V and 7 from J, leaving 21 bases between them. The CDR3 is 15 residues long. Per germline, CDR1 DFQATT and CDR2 SNEGSKA (reference sequence). As DNA, the CDR3 is TGCAGTGCTAGGTTGGCGCATAAACAGGGAACTGGCTACACCTTC. This codes for CSARLAHKQGTGYTF.